These 26 T cell receptor beta chains were all obtained from the same sample, sequenced in a study of Graves' ophthalmopathy and Graves' hyperthyroidism. TCR beta CDR3 regions were amplified from RNA transcripts. First-round RT-PCR with HTBI primers preceded a second-round multiplex PCR. TCRdb reanalysed the multiplex PCR reads using MiXCR and keeps one entry per CDR3 protein. The sample holds around 1.1 million distinct CDR3 sequences, about 36% seen once. The sequenced sample was peripheral blood or thyroid tissue (not recorded which). These receptors were collected from an adult man with Graves' hyperthyroidism.

At least ten counts were recorded for this clonotype. The chain has TRBV11-2 and TRBJ2-5, with 9 bases matching TRBD2. This CDR3 region has 15 residues. V gave up 5 bases and J gave up 5 bases; unmatched junction bases: 9. CDR1 and CDR2 from the germline V gene are SGHAT and FQNNGV. CDR3 sequence (DNA): TGTGCCAGCAGCCCCCAGGCGGGAGGGGTGGAGACCCAGTACTTC. Translating it yields CASSPQAGGVETQYF.

This sequence joins TRBV25-1 and TRBJ2-7; 10 bases match TRBD1. The germline gives CDR1 MGHDK, CDR2 SYGVNS. This CDR3 spans 16 amino acids. The ends lost 4 bases at V and 4 bases at J; junction bases unmatched: 10. CDR3: CASSGPGTGDGYEQYF. The CDR3, as DNA: TGTGCCAGCAGTGGGCCCGGGACAGGGGATGGATACGAGCAGTACTTC.

This clonotype has at least ten counts. The V gene is TRBV27, the J gene TRBJ1-1; D gene uncertain. The V end was cut by 3 bases, the J end by 1 base, with 6 bases between. Germline loops: CDR1 MNHEY, CDR2 SMNVEV (reference sequence). CDR3 size: 13 residues. The CDR3 spells CASSLKTNTEAFF. CDR3 DNA sequence: TGTGCCAGCAGTTTGAAGACGAACACTGAAGCTTTCTTT.

As to this clonotype: Because the CDR3 is missing its conserved closing phenylalanine or tryptophan, this is likely a read error. No DNA is shown, since the ends of the CDR3 on it are uncertain; the CDR3 is the one TCRdb lists. This sequence joins TRBV10-3 and TRBJ1-6; the table's TRBD1 call for D was not verified on the DNA. The CDR3 length equals 8 residues, ends included. CDR1 is ENHRY, CDR2 SYGVKD, per germline. Here the CDR3 reads CAIRPHRE.

This chain uses TRBV15 with TRBJ2-7, with TRBD1 as a possible D gene (6 bases). Germline V gene sequence: CDR1 LNHNV, CDR2 YYDKDF (reference sequence). The CDR3 sequence is 14 residues long. V was trimmed by 3 bases and J by 2 bases, leaving 11 bases between them. The CDR3 DNA reads as TGTGCCACCAGCAGTTTGGGGGCCACCTACGAGCAGTACTTC. This translates into CATSSLGATYEQYF.

This sequence joins TRBV10-3 and TRBJ2-7; D unclear. V dropped 6 bases and J dropped 1 base, with 13 bases sitting between them. The CDR3 extends over 14 amino acids. Germline CDR1 reads ENHRY; CDR2 reads SYGVKD. The CDR3 DNA follows: TGTGCCATCAGGGATGGGAAATTTTCCTACGAGCAGTACTTC. Translating gives CAIRDGKFSYEQYF.

The rearrangement joins TRBV13 to TRBJ1-1, with D uncertain. Trimming took off 6 bases at V and 4 bases at J, with 12 bases between the two ends. This CDR3 comprises 13 residues. CDR1 and CDR2 from the germline V gene are PRHDT and FYEKMQ (reference sequence). The CDR3 spells CASSPPVGTEAFF. For the CDR3, the DNA is TGTGCCAGCAGTCCCCCCGTCGGCACTGAAGCTTTCTTT.

There are many counts of this clonotype. This chain connects TRBV5-1 to TRBJ1-1; 8 bases are shared with TRBD1. Losses at the gene ends were 0 bases for V and 3 bases for J; bases not matched to a gene: 4. CDR1 is SGHRS, CDR2 YFSETQ, per germline. This CDR3 region has 15 residues. The DNA for the CDR3 is TGCGCCAGCAGCTTGGCCCCAGGGGGCTACACTGAAGCTTTCTTT. Amino acids: CASSLAPGGYTEAFF.

The chain has TRBV12-3 or TRBV12-4 and TRBJ2-3; no clear D gene. This CDR3 has 11 amino acids. V lost 7 bases, J lost 7 bases, and 9 bases lay in between. The CDR3 reads CASKRLNTQYF. In DNA, the CDR3 is TGTGCCAGCAAACGACTGAATACGCAGTATTTT.

The J gene is TRBJ1-2, the V gene TRBV24-1, with 8 bases that match TRBD1. V gave up 4 bases and J gave up 1 base; unmatched junction bases: 4. This CDR3 has 15 amino acids. Looked up from germline, CDR1 is KGHDR and CDR2 is SFDVKD. For the CDR3, the DNA is TGTGCCACCAGTGAAGGACAGGGCCTTAACTATGGCTACACCTTC. It translates to CATSEGQGLNYGYTF.

This clonotype was found many times. In DNA, the CDR3 is TGTGCCAGCAGTTTGAGCAGGCAGTACACTGAAGCTTTCTTT. Encoded protein: CASSLSRQYTEAFF. This chain joins TRBV12-3 or TRBV12-4 and TRBJ1-1; unclear D gene. V gave up 3 bases and J gave up 3 bases, with 11 bases separating them. The CDR3 extends over 14 amino acids.

The chain uses TRBV5-6 and TRBJ2-5; D is unresolved. There are 14 residues in the CDR3. The V gene's germline CDR1 is SGHDT and CDR2 YYEEEE. Trimming removed 1 base from V and 3 bases from J, with 10 bases in between. CDR3 residues: CASSLLMEKETQYF. The DNA of the CDR3 is TGTGCCAGCAGCTTGTTGATGGAGAAAGAGACCCAGTACTTC.

This clonotype was seen more than once but under ten times. The chain employs TRBV11-2 and TRBJ2-7, with TRBD1 as a possible D gene (6 bases). Germline CDR1 is SGHAT and CDR2 is FQNNGV. The germline V and J ends were trimmed by 1 base and 0 bases, with 10 bases remaining between them. The CDR3 spans 15 residues. The CDR3 region has the DNA TGTGCCAGCAGCTTAGGACGGGACAACTCCTACGAGCAGTACTTC. Translating gives CASSLGRDNSYEQYF.

This clonotype was picked up many times. The chain uses TRBV12-3 or TRBV12-4 and TRBJ1-2; tentative D call: TRBD1 (6 bases). This CDR3 comprises 13 residues. Trimming shortened V by 4 bases and J by 7 bases, and 13 bases separated the two germline ends. The CDR3 DNA is TGTGCCAGCAGTTATCAGGGGATGGGTGGCTACACCTTC. This codes for CASSYQGMGGYTF.

This clonotype was detected ten times or more. The genes are TRBV19 and TRBJ1-2; D might be TRBD1 (5 bases). The CDR3 loop spans 13 amino acids. Trimming removed 7 bases at V and 10 bases at J, with 19 bases between. CDR1 and CDR2 (germline): LNHDA, SQIVND (reference sequence). CDR3 DNA sequence: TGTGCCAGTACCCCGCAGGGAGCGTTTGACTACACCTTC. This encodes CASTPQGAFDYTF.

This clonotype was recorded many times. This chain connects TRBV15 to TRBJ1-1; no reliable D call. V was pared by 0 bases and J by 7 bases, with 6 bases between. From germline, CDR1 is LNHNV and CDR2 YYDKDF (reference sequence). This CDR3 region has 12 residues. The CDR3 DNA follows: TGTGCCACCAGCAGAGAGGTCAGTGAAGCTTTCTTT. It yields the protein CATSREVSEAFF.

This clonotype was seen a few times. The V gene is TRBV4-1, the J gene TRBJ1-2; 7 bases fit TRBD1. With 0 bases clipped from V and 4 bases from J, the junction kept 5 bases outside the gene matches. This CDR3 region has 15 residues. Germline-derived CDR1 and CDR2 are MGHRA and YSYEKL. The CDR3 region is CASSQEQGSSYGYTF. CDR3 nucleotides: TGCGCCAGCAGCCAAGAACAGGGGTCGAGCTATGGCTACACCTTC.

This clonotype was observed a handful of times. The chain employs TRBV12-3 or TRBV12-4 and TRBJ1-4; 7 bases are shared with TRBD1. The CDR3 covers 17 residues. V was clipped by 6 bases and J by 5 bases; unmatched bases: 15. The CDR3 loop reads CASRPDRAASYNEKLFF. Here the CDR3 DNA reads TGTGCCAGCAGGCCCGACAGGGCCGCTTCGTACAATGAAAAACTGTTTTTT.

This clonotype came up many times. The chain uses TRBV20-1 and TRBJ1-3; TRBD1 is a possible D gene (6 bases). Per the germline V gene, CDR1 is DFQATT and CDR2 is SNEGSKA (reference sequence). The CDR3 length is 13 residues. Trimming pared 4 bases from V and 3 bases from J, leaving 10 bases between. CDR3 sequence reads: CSATRGLGNTIYF. The CDR3 coding sequence is TGCAGTGCTACTCGGGGGCTTGGAAACACCATATATTTT.

Of note for this clonotype: The germline gene is not matched at one end of the junction; a read error may be the cause. This chain connects TRBV4-3 to TRBJ1-6, with TRBD1 identical over 10 bases. In germline, CDR1 is LGHNA, CDR2 YSLEER. This CDR3 has 15 residues. DNA for the CDR3: TGCGTCAGCAGCCGTGGGACAGGGGTAAATTCACCCCTCCACTTT. It specifies CVSSRGTGVNSPLHF.

This clonotype was recorded a few times. The rearrangement links TRBV6-6 to TRBJ2-7, with no clear D. Trimming shortened V by 8 bases and J by 0 bases, and 14 bases separated the two germline ends. The CDR3 is made up of 14 amino acids. Germline assignment: CDR1 MNHNY and CDR2 SVGAGI (reference sequence). The CDR3 protein is CASAALDGSYEQYF. Here the CDR3 DNA reads TGTGCCAGCGCGGCCCTAGACGGCTCCTACGAGCAGTACTTC.

This clonotype was observed a handful of times. This sequence joins TRBV4-3 and TRBJ1-2, with 7 positions matching TRBD1. Trimming took 3 bases from V and 5 from J; bases not matched to a gene: 9. The CDR3 is 15 residues long. Per the germline V gene, CDR1 is LGHNA and CDR2 is YSLEER. In DNA form, the CDR3 reads TGCGCCAGCAGCCACAGGGGGGTTGGTGTGTATGGCTACACCTTC. Amino acid sequence: CASSHRGVGVYGYTF.

Concerning this clonotype: Germline and junction disagree at one end, which may indicate a read error. The V gene is TRBV5-1, the J gene TRBJ1-3, with 7 bases fitting TRBD1. The CDR3 has 16 residues. Looked up from germline, CDR1 is SGHRS and CDR2 is YFSETQ. The CDR3 DNA sequence: TGCGCCGGCAGCTGGGGTGGACAGGCTTTTGGAAACACCATATATTTT. Protein: CAGSWGGQAFGNTIYF.

Of note for this clonotype: Possible read error: a much larger clone is one base away. The chain employs TRBV6-1 and TRBJ1-2; D might be TRBD1 (5 bases). Germline CDR1 and CDR2: MNHNS and SASEGT. The CDR3 is 15 amino acids. Trimming left V 6 bases short and J 2 bases short, with 16 bases between. CDR3 sequence (DNA): TGTGCCAGCAGCCAAGAGCCACGGGGCAACTATGGCTACACCTTC. It codes for CASSQEPRGNYGYTF.

The V gene is TRBV27, the J gene TRBJ1-4, with D unresolved. There are 15 residues in the CDR3. CDR1 and CDR2 (germline): MNHEY, SMNVEV (reference sequence). Trimming cost V 2 bases and J 4 bases, with 11 bases left between them. The CDR3, as DNA: TGTGCCAGCAGTTTAATAGGCAGCAGTAATGAAAAACTGTTTTTT. As protein: CASSLIGSSNEKLFF.

Only a few counts were recorded for this clonotype. Relative to the germline gene, one junction end is altered; a read error may explain this. The gene calls are TRBV12-3 or TRBV12-4 and TRBJ2-6; D is uncertain. The CDR3 contains 13 residues. The CDR3 sequence is CASSMAGVNVLTF. The CDR3 region has the DNA TGTGCCAGCAGTATGGCTGGGGTCAACGTCCTGACTTTC.